This T cell receptor (beta chain) was sequenced for a study of shared clonotypes between healthy human individuals. Original analysis: With immunoSEQ giving junction-only sequences and no quality scores, filtering differed. Measured with immunoSEQ multiplex PCR; TCRdb has only the in-frame clones, and not every one. The V and J calls and clone size are taken from that table; D and trimming were inferred from the DNA. The table includes about 1.5 million clones, 96% detected once. In germline, CDR1 is SGHAT, CDR2 FQNNGV. The CDR3 is 16 residues long. V dropped 5 bases and J dropped 2 bases, with 17 bases sitting between them.

The V and J genes are TRBV11-2 and TRBJ2-3; D is unresolved. Sequenced material: naive CD4+ T cells sorted from blood. Subset defined: CD45RA+ positively selected. This clonotype originated in a man aged 25 to 45 in good health. The CDR3 sequence is CASSHPPPKLTDTQYF. CDR3 in DNA: TGTGCCAGCAGCCACCCCCCCCCGAAACTCACAGATACGCAGTATTTT.